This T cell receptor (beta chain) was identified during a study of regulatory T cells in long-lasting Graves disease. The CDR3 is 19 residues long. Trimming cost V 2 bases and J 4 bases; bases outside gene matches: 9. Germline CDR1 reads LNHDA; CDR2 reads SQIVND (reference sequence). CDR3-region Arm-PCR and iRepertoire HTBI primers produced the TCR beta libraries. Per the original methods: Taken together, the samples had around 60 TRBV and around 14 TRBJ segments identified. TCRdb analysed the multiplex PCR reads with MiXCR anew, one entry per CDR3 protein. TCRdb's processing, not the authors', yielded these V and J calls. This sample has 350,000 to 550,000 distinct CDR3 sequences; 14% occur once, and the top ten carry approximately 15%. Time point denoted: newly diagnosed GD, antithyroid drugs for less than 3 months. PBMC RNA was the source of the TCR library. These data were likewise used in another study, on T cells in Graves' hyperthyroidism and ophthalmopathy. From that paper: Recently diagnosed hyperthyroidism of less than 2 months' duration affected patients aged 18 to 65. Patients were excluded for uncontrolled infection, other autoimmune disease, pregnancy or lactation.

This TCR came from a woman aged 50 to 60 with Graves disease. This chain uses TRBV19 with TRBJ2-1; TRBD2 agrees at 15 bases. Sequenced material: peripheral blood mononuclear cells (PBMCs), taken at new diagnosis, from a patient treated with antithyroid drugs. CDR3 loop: CASSISGLAGGLFYNEQFF. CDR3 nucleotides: TGTGCCAGTAGTATATCCGGACTAGCGGGAGGGCTGTTTTACAATGAGCAGTTCTTC.